What follows are 4 T cell receptor beta chains derived from one specimen sequenced in a study of T cell changes during pregnancy in multiple sclerosis. Only in-frame clones appear in the TCRdb table, and some are missing; sequencing was by immunoSEQ multiplex PCR. The sample yields about 38,000 clones, around 90% seen once. This material consisted of CD8+ T cells from peripheral blood mononuclear cells, taken after pregnancy. Source of these receptors: a female donor with multiple sclerosis, enrolled in a pregnancy study.

This clone has a handful of counts. This chain joins TRBV6-1 and TRBJ1-2, with 10 bases fitting TRBD1. After removal of 0 bases from V and 7 bases from J, the junction contained 5 bases not matched to a gene. Germline assignment: CDR1 MNHNS and CDR2 SASEGT. The CDR3 sequence is 15 residues long. The DNA for the CDR3 is TGTGCCAGCAGTGAAGCTATGACAGGGGGCCCTGGCTACACCTTC. Encoded protein: CASSEAMTGGPGYTF.

The rearrangement joins TRBV19 to TRBJ2-2; 7 nucleotides align to TRBD2. Germline-derived CDR1 and CDR2 are LNHDA and SQIVND (reference sequence). The CDR3 extends over 16 amino acids. With V trimmed by 7 bases and J by 6 bases, 14 bases remained unmatched. CDR3 nucleotides: TGTGCCAGTACCCCCGCTGGACTAGTGCGTGCCGGGGAGCTGTTTTTT. It is translated as CASTPAGLVRAGELFF. Drawing the rest from reference TRBV19 and TRBJ2-2, the complete variable domain is DGGITQSPKYLFRKEGQNVTLSCEQNLNHDAMYWYRQDPGQGLRLIYYSQIVNDFQKGDIAEGYSVSREKKESFPLTVTSAQKNPTAFYLCASTPAGLVRAGELFFGEGSRLTVL.

The chain carries TRBV5-4 and TRBJ2-1, with 8 bases matching TRBD2. CDR3 length equals 14 residues. Trimming cost V 4 bases and J 6 bases; bases outside gene matches: 6. Germline V gene sequence: CDR1 SGHNT, CDR2 YYREEE (reference sequence). The CDR3 is CASSSGSGGNEQFF. In DNA form, the CDR3 reads TGTGCCAGCAGCAGCGGGAGCGGAGGCAATGAGCAGTTCTTC.

The chain combines TRBV7-9 with TRBJ2-7; the D is unclear. CDR3 length: 14 residues. V lost 4 bases to trimming and J lost 0 bases, with 10 bases between them. Germline CDR1 and CDR2: SEHNR and FQNEAQ (reference sequence). CDR3 sequence: CASSYGESSYEQYF. As DNA, the CDR3 is TGTGCCAGCAGCTACGGTGAGTCCTCCTACGAGCAGTACTTC. Full variable domain (remainder filled in from reference TRBV7-9 and TRBJ2-7): DTGVSQNPRHKITKRGQNVTFRCDPISEHNRLYWYRQTLGQGPEFLTYFQNEAQLEKSRLLSDRFSAERPKGSFSTLEIQRTEQGDSAMYLCASSYGESSYEQYFGPGTRLTVT.